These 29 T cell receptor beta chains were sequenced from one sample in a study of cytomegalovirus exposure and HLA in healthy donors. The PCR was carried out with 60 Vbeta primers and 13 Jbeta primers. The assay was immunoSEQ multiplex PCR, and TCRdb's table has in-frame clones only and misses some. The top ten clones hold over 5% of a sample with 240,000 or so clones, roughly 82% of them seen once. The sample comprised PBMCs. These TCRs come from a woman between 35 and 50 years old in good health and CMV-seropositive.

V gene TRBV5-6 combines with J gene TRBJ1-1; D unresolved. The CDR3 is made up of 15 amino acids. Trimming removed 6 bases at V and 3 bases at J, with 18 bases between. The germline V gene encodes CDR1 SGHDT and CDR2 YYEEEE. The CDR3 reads CASKMGYGADTEAFF. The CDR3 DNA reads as TGTGCCAGCAAGATGGGTTACGGAGCGGACACTGAAGCTTTCTTT.

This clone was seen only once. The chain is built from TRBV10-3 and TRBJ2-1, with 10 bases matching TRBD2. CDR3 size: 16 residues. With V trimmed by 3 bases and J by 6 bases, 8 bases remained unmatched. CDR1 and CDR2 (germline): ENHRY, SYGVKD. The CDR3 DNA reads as TGTGCCATCAGTGACCCCGGGCTAGCGGGAGTCAATGAGCAGTTCTTC. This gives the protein CAISDPGLAGVNEQFF.

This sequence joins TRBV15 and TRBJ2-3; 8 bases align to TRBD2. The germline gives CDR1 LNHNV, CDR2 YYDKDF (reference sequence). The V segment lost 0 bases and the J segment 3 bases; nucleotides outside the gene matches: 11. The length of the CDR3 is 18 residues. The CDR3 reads CATSRESGAGGLTDTQYF. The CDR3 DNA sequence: TGTGCCACCAGCAGAGAATCGGGGGCGGGAGGTCTAACAGATACGCAGTATTTT.

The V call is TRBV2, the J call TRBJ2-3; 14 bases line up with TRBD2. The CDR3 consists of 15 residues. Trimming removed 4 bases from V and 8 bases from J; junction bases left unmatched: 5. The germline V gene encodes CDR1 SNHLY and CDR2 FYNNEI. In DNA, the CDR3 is TGTGCCAGCAGTGGACTAGCGGGGGGGCCTAGTACGCAGTATTTT. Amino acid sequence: CASSGLAGGPSTQYF.

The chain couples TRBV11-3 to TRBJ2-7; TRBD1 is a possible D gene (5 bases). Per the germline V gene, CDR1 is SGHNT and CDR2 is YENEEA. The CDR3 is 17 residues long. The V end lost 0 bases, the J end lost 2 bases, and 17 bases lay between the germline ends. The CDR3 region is CASSLDLWAGWTYEQYF. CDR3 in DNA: TGTGCCAGCAGCTTAGATTTGTGGGCAGGGTGGACCTACGAGCAGTACTTC. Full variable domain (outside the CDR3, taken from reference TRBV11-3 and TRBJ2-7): EAGVVQSPRYKIIEKKQPVAFWCNPISGHNTLYWYLQNLGQGPELLIRYENEEAVDDSQLPKDRFSAERLKGVDSTLKIQPAELGDSAVYLCASSLDLWAGWTYEQYFGPGTRLTVT.

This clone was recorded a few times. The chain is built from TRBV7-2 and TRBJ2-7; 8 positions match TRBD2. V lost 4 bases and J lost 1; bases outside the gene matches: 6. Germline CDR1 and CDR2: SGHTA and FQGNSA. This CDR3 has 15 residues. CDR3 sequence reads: CASSSRTSGSYEQYF. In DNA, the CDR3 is TGTGCCAGCAGCTCGCGTACTAGCGGTTCCTACGAGCAGTACTTC.

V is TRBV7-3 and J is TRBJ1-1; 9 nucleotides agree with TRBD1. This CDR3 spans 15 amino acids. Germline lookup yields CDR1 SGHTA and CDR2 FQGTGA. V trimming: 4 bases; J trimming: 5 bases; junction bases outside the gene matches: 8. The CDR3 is CASSSQTGGRTEAFF. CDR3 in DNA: TGTGCCAGCAGCTCCCAGACAGGGGGGAGAACTGAAGCTTTCTTT. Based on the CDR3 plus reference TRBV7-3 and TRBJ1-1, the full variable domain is GAGVSQTPSNKVTEKGKYVELRCDPISGHTALYWYRQSLGQGPEFLIYFQGTGAADDSGLPNDRFFAVRPEGSVSTLKIQRTERGDSAVYLCASSSQTGGRTEAFFGQGTRLTVV.

The CDR3 sequence is CASSSHSTGGTEAFF. CDR3 coding DNA: TGTGCCAGCAGTTCCCACTCAACAGGGGGCACTGAAGCTTTCTTT. The chain has TRBV28 and TRBJ1-1; 8 bases fit TRBD1. Looked up from germline, CDR1 is MDHEN and CDR2 is SYDVKM. The J segment lost 4 bases and the V segment lost 4 bases, leaving 8 bases of the junction unmatched. This CDR3 contains 15 residues.

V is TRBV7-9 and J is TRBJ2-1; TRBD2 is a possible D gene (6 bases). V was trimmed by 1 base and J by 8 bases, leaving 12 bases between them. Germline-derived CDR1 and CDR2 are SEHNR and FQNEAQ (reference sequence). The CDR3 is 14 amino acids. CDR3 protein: CASSLEEGIDEQFF. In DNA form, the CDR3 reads TGTGCCAGCAGCTTAGAGGAGGGAATCGATGAGCAGTTCTTC.

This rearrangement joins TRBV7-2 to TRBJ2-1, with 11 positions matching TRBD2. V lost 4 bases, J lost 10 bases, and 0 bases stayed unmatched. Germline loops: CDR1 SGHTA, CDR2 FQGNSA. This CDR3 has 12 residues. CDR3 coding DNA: TGTGCCAGCAGCTGGACTAGCGGGGAGCAGTTCTTC. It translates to CASSWTSGEQFF.

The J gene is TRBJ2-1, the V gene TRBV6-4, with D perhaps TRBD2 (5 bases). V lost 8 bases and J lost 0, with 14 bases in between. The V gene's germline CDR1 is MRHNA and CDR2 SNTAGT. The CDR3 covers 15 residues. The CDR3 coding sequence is TGTGCCAGCGGGGAAGCGGCGAGCTCCTACAATGAGCAGTTCTTC. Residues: CASGEAASSYNEQFF.

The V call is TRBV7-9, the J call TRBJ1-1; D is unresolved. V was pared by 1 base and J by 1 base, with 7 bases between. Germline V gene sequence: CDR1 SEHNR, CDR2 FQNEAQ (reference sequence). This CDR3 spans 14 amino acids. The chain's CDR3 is CASSLGHTNTEAFF. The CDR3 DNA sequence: TGTGCCAGCAGCTTAGGCCACACGAACACTGAAGCTTTCTTT.

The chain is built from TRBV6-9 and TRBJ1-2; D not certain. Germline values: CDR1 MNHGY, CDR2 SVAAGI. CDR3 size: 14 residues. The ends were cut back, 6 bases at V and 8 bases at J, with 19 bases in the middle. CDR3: CASSLENHQRGYTF. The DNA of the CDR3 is TGTGCCAGCAGCCTGGAAAACCATCAGAGGGGCTACACCTTC.

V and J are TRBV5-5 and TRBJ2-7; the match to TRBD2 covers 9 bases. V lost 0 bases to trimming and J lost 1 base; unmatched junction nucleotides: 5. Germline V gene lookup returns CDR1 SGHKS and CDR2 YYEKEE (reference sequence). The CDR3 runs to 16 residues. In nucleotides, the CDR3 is TGTGCCAGCAGCTTGGGGCCTAGCGGGGTTTCCTACGAGCAGTACTTC. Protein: CASSLGPSGVSYEQYF.

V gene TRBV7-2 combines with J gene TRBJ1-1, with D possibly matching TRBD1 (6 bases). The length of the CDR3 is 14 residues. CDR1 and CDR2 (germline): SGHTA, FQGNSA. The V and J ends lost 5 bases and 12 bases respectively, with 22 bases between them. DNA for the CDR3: TGTGCCAGCAGCCCCCCAAACAGGGTTTTTGAGACTTTCTTT. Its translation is CASSPPNRVFETFF.

CDR3 coding DNA: TGTGCCAGCAGCCCGGTCACAGATACGCAGTATTTT. This gives the protein CASSPVTDTQYF. This sequence joins TRBV5-4 and TRBJ2-3; D remains ambiguous. The germline V and J ends were trimmed by 4 bases and 2 bases, with 5 bases remaining between them. The length of the CDR3 is 12 residues. The germline CDR1 and CDR2 sequences are SGHNT and YYREEE (reference sequence). The full variable domain, with the rest looked up from reference TRBV5-4 and TRBJ2-3, is ETGVTQSPTHLIKTRGQQVTLRCSSQSGHNTVSWYQQALGQGPQFIFQYYREEENGRGNFPPRFSGLQFPNYSSELNVNALELDDSALYLCASSPVTDTQYFGPGTRLTVL.

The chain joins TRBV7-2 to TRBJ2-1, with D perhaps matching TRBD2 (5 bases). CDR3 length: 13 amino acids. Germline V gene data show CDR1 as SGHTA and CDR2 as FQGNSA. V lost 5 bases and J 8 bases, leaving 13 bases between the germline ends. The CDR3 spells CASSAIYGDEQFF. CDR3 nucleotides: TGTGCCAGCAGCGCAATTTACGGGGATGAGCAGTTCTTC.

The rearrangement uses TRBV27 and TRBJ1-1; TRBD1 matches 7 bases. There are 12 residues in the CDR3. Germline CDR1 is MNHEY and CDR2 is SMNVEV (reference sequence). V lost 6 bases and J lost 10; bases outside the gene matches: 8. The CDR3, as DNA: TGTGCCAGCAGCGGGACAGACCCCCGAGCTTTCTTT. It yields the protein CASSGTDPRAFF.

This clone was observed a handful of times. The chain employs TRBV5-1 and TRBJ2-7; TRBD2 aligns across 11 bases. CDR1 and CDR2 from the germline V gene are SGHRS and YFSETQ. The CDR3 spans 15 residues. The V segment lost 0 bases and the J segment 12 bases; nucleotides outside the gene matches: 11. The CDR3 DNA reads TGCGCCAGCAGCTTGGGTGGCCTAGCGGGGGGTGCCTCGTACTTC. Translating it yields CASSLGGLAGGASYF.

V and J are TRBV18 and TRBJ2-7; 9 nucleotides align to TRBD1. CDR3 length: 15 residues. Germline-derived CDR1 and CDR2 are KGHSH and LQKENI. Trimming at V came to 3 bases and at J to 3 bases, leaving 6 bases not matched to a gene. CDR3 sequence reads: CASSPSGTGNYEQYF. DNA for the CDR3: TGTGCCAGCTCACCGAGCGGGACAGGGAACTACGAGCAGTACTTC.

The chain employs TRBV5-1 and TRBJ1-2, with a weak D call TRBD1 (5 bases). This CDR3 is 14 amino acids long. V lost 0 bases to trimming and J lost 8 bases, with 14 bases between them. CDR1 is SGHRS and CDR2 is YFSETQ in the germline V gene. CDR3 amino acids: CASSLDQEPGGYTF. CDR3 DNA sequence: TGCGCCAGCAGCTTGGATCAGGAACCAGGGGGCTACACCTTC. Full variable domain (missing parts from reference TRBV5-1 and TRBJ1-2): KAGVTQTPRYLIKTRGQQVTLSCSPISGHRSVSWYQQTPGQGLQFLFEYFSETQRNKGNFPGRFSGRQFSNSRSEMNVSTLELGDSALYLCASSLDQEPGGYTFGSGTRLTVV.

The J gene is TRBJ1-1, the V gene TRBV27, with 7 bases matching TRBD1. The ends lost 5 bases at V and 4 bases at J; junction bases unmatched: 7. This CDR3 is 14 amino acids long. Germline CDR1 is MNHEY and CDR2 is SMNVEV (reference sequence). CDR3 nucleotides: TGTGCCAGCAGTGTACTACAGGGGTTCACTGAAGCTTTCTTT. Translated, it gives CASSVLQGFTEAFF.

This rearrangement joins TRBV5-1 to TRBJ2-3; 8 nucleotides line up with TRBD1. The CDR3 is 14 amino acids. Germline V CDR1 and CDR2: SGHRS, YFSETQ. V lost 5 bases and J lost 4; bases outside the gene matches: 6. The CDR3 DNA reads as TGCGCCAGCAGGGACAGGGCCACGGCAGATACGCAGTATTTT. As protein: CASRDRATADTQYF.

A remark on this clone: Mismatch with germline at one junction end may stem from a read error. CDR3 nucleotide sequence: TGTTCCAGCAGTCCCGACAGTTACACCGGGGAGCTGTTTTTT. Its translation is CSSSPDSYTGELFF. The chain combines TRBV7-9 with TRBJ2-2, with D tentatively TRBD1 (5 bases). This CDR3 region has 14 residues. Per the germline V gene, CDR1 is SEHNR and CDR2 is FQNEAQ (reference sequence).

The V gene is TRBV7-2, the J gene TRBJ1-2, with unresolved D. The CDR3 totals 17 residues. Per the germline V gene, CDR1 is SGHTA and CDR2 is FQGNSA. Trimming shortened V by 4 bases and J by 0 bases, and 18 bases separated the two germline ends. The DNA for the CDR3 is TGTGCCAGCAGCTCGCGAATTATATTTCAGGCTAACTATGGCTACACCTTC. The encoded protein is CASSSRIIFQANYGYTF.

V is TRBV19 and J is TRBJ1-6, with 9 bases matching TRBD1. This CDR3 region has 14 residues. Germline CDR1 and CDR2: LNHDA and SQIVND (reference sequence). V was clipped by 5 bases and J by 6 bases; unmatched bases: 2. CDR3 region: CASSQTGGNSPLHF. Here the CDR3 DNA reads TGTGCCAGTAGTCAGACAGGGGGTAATTCACCCCTCCACTTT.

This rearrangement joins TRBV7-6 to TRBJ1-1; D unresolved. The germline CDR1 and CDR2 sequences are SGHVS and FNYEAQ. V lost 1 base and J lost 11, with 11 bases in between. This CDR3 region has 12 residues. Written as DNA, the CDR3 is TGTGCCAGCAGCTTAGAGGCGGGCCGTGCTTTCTTT. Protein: CASSLEAGRAFF.

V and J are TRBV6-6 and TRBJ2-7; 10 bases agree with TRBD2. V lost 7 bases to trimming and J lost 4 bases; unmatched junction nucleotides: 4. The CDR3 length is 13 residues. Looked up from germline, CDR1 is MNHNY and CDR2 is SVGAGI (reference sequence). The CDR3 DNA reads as TGTGCCAGCACCCCTAGCGGGAGTTACGAGCAGTACTTC. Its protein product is CASTPSGSYEQYF.

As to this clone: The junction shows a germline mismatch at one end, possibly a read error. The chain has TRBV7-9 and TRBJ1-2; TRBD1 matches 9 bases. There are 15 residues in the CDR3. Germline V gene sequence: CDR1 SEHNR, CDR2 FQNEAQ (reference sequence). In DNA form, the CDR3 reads TGTTCCAGCAGCCCCCACGGGACAGGGCAAAGTGGCTACACCTTC. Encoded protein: CSSSPHGTGQSGYTF. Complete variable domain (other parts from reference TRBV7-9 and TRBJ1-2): DTGVSQNPRHKITKRGQNVTFRCDPISEHNRLYWYRQTLGQGPEFLTYFQNEAQLEKSRLLSDRFSAERPKGSFSTLEIQRTEQGDSAMYLCSSSPHGTGQSGYTFGSGTRLTVV.